What follows describes a single TCR beta chain. Its antigen is currently unknown. Germline V gene lookup returns CDR1 LNHDA and CDR2 SQIVND (reference sequence). This CDR3 is built from 13 residues. Trimming took 3 bases from V and 3 from J, leaving 9 bases between them. The PCR had 60 Vbeta and 13 Jbeta primers. The assay was immunoSEQ multiplex PCR, and TCRdb's table has in-frame clones only and misses some. The sample has about 190,000 clones, around 90% seen once. The data belong to a study of cytomegalovirus exposure and HLA in healthy donors. Overall study: The early release's HLA-typed donors yielded 78 million or so unique TCRs. Study observations and caveats: Most likely, a cluster of highly shared sequence variants arose as a sequencing artifact. What TCR beta sequences reportedly achieved was accurate prediction of HLA-A and HLA-B alleles in most subjects.

The source of this sequence is a boy aged 2 to 10 in good health and CMV-seronegative. V gene TRBV19 combines with J gene TRBJ2-7; D remains unclear. The sequenced material came from PBMCs. Here the CDR3 reads CASSIGQFYEQYF. The CDR3 DNA follows: TGTGCCAGTAGTATTGGGCAGTTCTACGAGCAGTACTTC.